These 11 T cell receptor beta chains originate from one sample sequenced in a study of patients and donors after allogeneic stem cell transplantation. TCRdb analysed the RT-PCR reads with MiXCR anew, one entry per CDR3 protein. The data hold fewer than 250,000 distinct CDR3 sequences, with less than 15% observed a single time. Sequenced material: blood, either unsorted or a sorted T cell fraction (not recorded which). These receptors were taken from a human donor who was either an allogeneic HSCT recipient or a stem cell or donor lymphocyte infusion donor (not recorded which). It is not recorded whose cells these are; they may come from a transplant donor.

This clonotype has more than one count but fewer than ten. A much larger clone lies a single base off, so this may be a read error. CDR3 region: CASGRQTGTAGPLHF. DNA of the CDR3: TGTGCCAGCGGTCGCCAGACAGGGACGGCGGGGCCCCTCCACTTT. This rearrangement joins TRBV12-3 or TRBV12-4 to TRBJ1-6; 7 bases match TRBD1. Unmatched junction bases numbered 17, after V lost 8 bases and J lost 13 bases. CDR3 length: 15 amino acids.

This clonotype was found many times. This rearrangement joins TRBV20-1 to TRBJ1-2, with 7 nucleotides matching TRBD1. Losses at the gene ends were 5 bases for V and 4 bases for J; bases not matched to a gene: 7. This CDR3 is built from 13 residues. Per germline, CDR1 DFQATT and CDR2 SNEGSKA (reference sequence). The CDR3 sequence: CSAVGQTGYGYTF. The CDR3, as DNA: TGCAGTGCTGTGGGACAGACTGGCTATGGCTACACCTTC.

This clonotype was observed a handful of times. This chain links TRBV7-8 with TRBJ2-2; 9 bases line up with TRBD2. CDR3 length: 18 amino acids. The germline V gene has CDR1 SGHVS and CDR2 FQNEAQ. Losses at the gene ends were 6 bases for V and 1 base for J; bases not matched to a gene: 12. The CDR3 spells CASSLFRGSGGNTGELFF. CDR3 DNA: TGTGCCAGCAGTCTATTTAGGGGTAGCGGGGGGAACACCGGGGAGCTGTTTTTT.

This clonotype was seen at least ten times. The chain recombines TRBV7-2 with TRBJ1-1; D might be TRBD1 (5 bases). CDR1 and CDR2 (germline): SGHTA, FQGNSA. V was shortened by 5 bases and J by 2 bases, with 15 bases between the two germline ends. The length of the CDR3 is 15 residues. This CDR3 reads CASSPMGHLNTEAFF. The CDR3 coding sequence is TGTGCCAGCAGCCCCATGGGGCACCTCAACACTGAAGCTTTCTTT. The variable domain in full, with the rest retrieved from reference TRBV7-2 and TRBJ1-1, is GAGVSQSPSNKVTEKGKDVELRCDPISGHTALYWYRQSLGQGLEFLIYFQGNSAPDKSGLPSDRFSAERTGGSVSTLTIQRTQQEDSAVYLCASSPMGHLNTEAFFGQGTRLTVV.

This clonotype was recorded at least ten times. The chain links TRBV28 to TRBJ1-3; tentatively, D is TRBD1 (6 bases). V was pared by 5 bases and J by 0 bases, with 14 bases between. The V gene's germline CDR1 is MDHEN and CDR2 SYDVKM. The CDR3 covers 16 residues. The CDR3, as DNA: TGTGCCAGCAGTCCACTGGGACAAAGCTCTGGAAACACCATATATTTT. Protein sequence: CASSPLGQSSGNTIYF.

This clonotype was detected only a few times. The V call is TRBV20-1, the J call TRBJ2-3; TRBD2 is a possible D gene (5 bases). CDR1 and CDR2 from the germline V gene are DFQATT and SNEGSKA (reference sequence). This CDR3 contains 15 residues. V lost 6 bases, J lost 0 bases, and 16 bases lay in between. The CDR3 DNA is TGCAGTGCCGGGCCTAGCATATCTAGCACAGATACGCAGTATTTT. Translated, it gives CSAGPSISSTDTQYF.

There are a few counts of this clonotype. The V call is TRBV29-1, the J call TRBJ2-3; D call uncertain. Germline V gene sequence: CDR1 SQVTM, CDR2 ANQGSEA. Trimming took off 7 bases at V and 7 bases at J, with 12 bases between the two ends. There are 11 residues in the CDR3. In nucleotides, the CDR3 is TGCAGCGCCCTGTCATTATATACGCAGTATTTT. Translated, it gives CSALSLYTQYF.

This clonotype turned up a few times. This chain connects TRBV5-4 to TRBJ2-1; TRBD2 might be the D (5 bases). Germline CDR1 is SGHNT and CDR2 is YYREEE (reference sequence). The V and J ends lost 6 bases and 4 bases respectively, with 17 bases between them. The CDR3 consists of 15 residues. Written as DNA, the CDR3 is TGTGCCAGCACCTCCGGGGAGCGGATATACAATGAGCAGTTCTTC. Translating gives CASTSGERIYNEQFF. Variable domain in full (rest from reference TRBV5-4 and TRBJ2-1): ETGVTQSPTHLIKTRGQQVTLRCSSQSGHNTVSWYQQALGQGPQFIFQYYREEENGRGNFPPRFSGLQFPNYSSELNVNALELDDSALYLCASTSGERIYNEQFFGPGTRLTVL.

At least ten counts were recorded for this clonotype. Here the CDR3 DNA reads TGCGCCAGCAGCTTTGCCCAGGGGGGAAGTTCACCCCTCCACTTT. It yields the protein CASSFAQGGSSPLHF. V is TRBV5-1 and J is TRBJ1-6, with TRBD1 matching 7 bases. Germline V lookup: CDR1 SGHRS, CDR2 YFSETQ. The CDR3 runs 15 residues. Trimming took 2 bases from V and 9 from J; bases not matched to a gene: 8.

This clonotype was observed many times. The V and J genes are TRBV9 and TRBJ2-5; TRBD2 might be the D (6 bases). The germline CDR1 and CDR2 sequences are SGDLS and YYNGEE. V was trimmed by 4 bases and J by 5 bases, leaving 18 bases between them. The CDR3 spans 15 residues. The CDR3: CASSPGPTGGETQYF. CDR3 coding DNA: TGTGCCAGCAGCCCTGGACCAACTGGGGGGGAGACCCAGTACTTC.

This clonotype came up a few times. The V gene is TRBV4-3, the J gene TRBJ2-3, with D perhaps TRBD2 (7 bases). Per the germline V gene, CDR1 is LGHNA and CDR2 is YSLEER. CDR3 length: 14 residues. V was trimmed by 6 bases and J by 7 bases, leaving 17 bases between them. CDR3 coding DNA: TGCGCCAGCAGTCGACGGGGGGACATAAATACGCAGTATTTT. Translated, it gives CASSRRGDINTQYF.